This is a list of T cell receptor beta chains from one sample in a study of T cell repertoires in cytomegalovirus infection. TCRdb fed the reads into MiXCR, producing one record per CDR3 protein. The sample carries hundreds of thousands of distinct CDR3 sequences, 25% to 35% recorded once. No antigens are known for them. Sequencing used cultured PBMCs, obtained from culture after CMV antigen stimulation. Every receptor here comes from a human donor in good health (CMV status not recorded). Some clones in this sample may be carry-over from other donors' samples. Each CDR3 is given with its conserved first and last residue. D genes are given only for firm matches. Rows give clone size only sometimes, using once, few, many, or a class for an expanded clone.

v_gene	j_gene	abundance	d_gene	CDR3aa	CDR3nt
TRBV27	TRBJ1-5	.	TRBD1	CASSSGTGMEQPQHF	TGTGCCAGCAGTTCGGGGACAGGGATGGAGCAGCCCCAGCATTTT
TRBV19	TRBJ2-1	many	.	CASSSPFYGSDEQFF	TGTGCCAGTAGTTCCCCGTTTTACGGGAGCGATGAGCAGTTCTTC
TRBV5-6	TRBJ2-1	.	TRBD2	CASSAPQLAGAAFSYNEQFF	TGTGCCAGCAGCGCCCCACAACTAGCGGGAGCTGCCTTCTCCTACAATGAGCAGTTCTTC
TRBV7-6	TRBJ1-2	.	.	CASSLERDGGYTF	TGTGCCAGCAGCTTAGAACGAGATGGTGGCTACACCTTC
TRBV6-2/TRBV6-3	TRBJ2-2	few	TRBD1	CASSYTLGNRGRTGELFF	TGTGCCAGCAGTTACACCCTCGGGAACAGGGGGCGTACCGGGGAGCTGTTTTTT
TRBV12-3/TRBV12-4	TRBJ2-1	.	TRBD2	CASSLAGGPESYNEQFF	TGTGCCAGCAGTTTAGCGGGAGGGCCTGAGTCCTACAATGAGCAGTTCTTC
TRBV15	TRBJ2-7	few	TRBD2	CATSRDPGGQYEQYF	TGTGCCACCAGCAGAGATCCGGGGGGGCAGTACGAGCAGTACTTC
TRBV7-9	TRBJ2-3	few	.	CASSSGLRDWADTQYF	TGTGCCAGCAGCTCAGGCCTCAGGGATTGGGCAGATACGCAGTATTTT
TRBV12-3/TRBV12-4	TRBJ2-1	.	.	CASSRSGLIYNEQFF	TGTGCCAGCAGCCGTTCGGGACTGATATACAATGAGCAGTTCTTC
TRBV19	TRBJ2-1	.	TRBD2	CASSLSGSPGHSEQFF	TGTGCCAGTAGTCTTAGCGGGTCTCCGGGCCACAGTGAGCAGTTCTTC
TRBV28	TRBJ2-5	.	TRBD1	CASSLNRGGVETQYF	TGTGCCAGCAGTTTAAACAGGGGTGGGGTAGAGACCCAGTACTTC
TRBV6-5	TRBJ1-2	.	TRBD1	CASSYTGTGLYGYTF	TGTGCCAGCAGTTACACCGGGACAGGGCTCTATGGCTACACCTTC
TRBV6-5	TRBJ1-3	few	TRBD1	CASSYGTAGNTIYF	TGTGCCAGCAGTTACGGGACAGCCGGAAACACCATATATTTT
TRBV6-1	TRBJ2-4	.	.	CASSSTILAKNIQYF	TGTGCCAGCAGTTCAACGATTTTGGCCAAAAACATTCAGTACTTC
TRBV7-6	TRBJ2-7	few	.	CASSPRDGVHEQYF	TGTGCCAGCAGCCCACGGGACGGGGTACACGAGCAGTACTTC
TRBV12-3/TRBV12-4	TRBJ1-2	.	TRBD1	CASSFGQGALLGYTF	TGTGCCAGCAGTTTTGGACAGGGGGCGCTGCTAGGCTACACCTTC
TRBV4-1	TRBJ2-5	.	.	CASSPQLGGLQETQYF	TGCGCCAGCAGCCCCCAATTGGGGGGTCTACAAGAGACCCAGTACTTC
TRBV7-2	TRBJ2-5	many	.	CASSRVGETQYF	TGTGCCAGCAGCAGGGTAGGGGAGACCCAGTACTTC
TRBV9	TRBJ1-2	.	.	CASSVGVEDRYTF	TGTGCCAGCAGCGTAGGAGTAGAGGATCGCTACACCTTC
TRBV7-8	TRBJ2-5	many	TRBD1	CASSLRTGAETQYF	TGTGCCAGCAGCTTACGAACAGGGGCCGAGACCCAGTACTTC
TRBV7-8	TRBJ2-4	many	.	CASSAGQMSQIQAKNIQYF	TGTGCCAGCAGCGCGGGACAGATGAGCCAAATTCAAGCCAAAAACATTCAGTACTTC
TRBV7-2	TRBJ2-5	many	TRBD2	CASSKGLAGGQETQYF	TGTGCCAGCAGCAAGGGACTAGCGGGCGGCCAAGAGACCCAGTACTTC
TRBV4-3	TRBJ2-3	.	.	CASSLSVADTQYF	TGCGCCAGCAGCCTGTCGGTCGCAGATACGCAGTATTTT
TRBV7-2	TRBJ1-6	.	.	CASSFDRDSPLHF	TGTGCCAGCAGCTTCGACCGAGATTCACCCCTCCACTTT
TRBV7-6	TRBJ2-3	many	.	CASSPRSRGPADTQYF	TGTGCCAGCAGCCCGCGGTCAAGGGGCCCTGCAGATACGCAGTATTTT
TRBV6-2/TRBV6-3	TRBJ2-1	few	.	CASSYWTYNEQFF	TGTGCCAGCAGTTACTGGACCTACAATGAGCAGTTCTTC
TRBV12-3/TRBV12-4	TRBJ2-2	.	.	CASSPGTTGELFF	TGTGCCAGCAGTCCGGGGACGACCGGGGAGCTGTTTTTT
TRBV18	TRBJ2-5	.	.	CASSPLIGGETQYF	TGTGCCAGCTCACCACTGATTGGGGGAGAGACCCAGTACTTC
TRBV28	TRBJ2-2	.	TRBD2	CASSWGGSATELFF	TGTGCCAGCAGTTGGGGAGGGAGCGCGACGGAGCTGTTTTTT
TRBV2	TRBJ1-5	.	.	CASSEAQEQPQHF	TGTGCCAGCAGTGAAGCGCAAGAGCAGCCCCAGCATTTT
TRBV12-3/TRBV12-4	TRBJ2-1	.	TRBD2	CASRTSGRSYNEQFF	TGTGCCAGCAGAACTAGCGGGAGGTCCTACAATGAGCAGTTCTTC
TRBV4-2	TRBJ1-6	few	.	CASSAGANSPLHF	TGTGCCAGCTCGGCAGGGGCTAATTCACCCCTCCACTTT
TRBV6-1	TRBJ2-3	few	TRBD1	CASSGGGQGRGDTQYF	TGTGCCAGCAGTGGGGGAGGACAGGGGCGGGGAGATACGCAGTATTTT
TRBV19	TRBJ2-1	few	TRBD2	CASSIVAGGNEQFF	TGTGCCAGTAGTATAGTAGCGGGAGGAAATGAGCAGTTCTTC
TRBV29-1	TRBJ1-5	.	TRBD1	CSVIGTGEQPQHF	TGCAGCGTTATCGGGACAGGGGAGCAGCCCCAGCATTTT
TRBV11-3	TRBJ1-1	once	.	CASSLFNKNTEAFF	TGTGCCAGCAGCTTATTTAACAAGAACACTGAAGCTTTCTTT
TRBV7-3	TRBJ2-2	once	.	CASRPRGSENTGELFF	TGTGCCAGCAGACCTAGGGGTAGCGAGAACACCGGGGAGCTGTTTTTT
TRBV19	TRBJ1-5	few	.	CASSIGLEQPQHF	TGTGCCAGTAGTATTGGTCTGGAGCAGCCCCAGCATTTT
TRBV7-3	TRBJ2-3	few	.	CASSLFGGTGDTQYF	TGTGCCAGCAGCTTATTTGGCGGGACTGGAGATACGCAGTATTTT
TRBV19	TRBJ1-5	.	.	CASSIEGRYSNQPQHF	TGTGCCAGTAGTATAGAGGGAAGATATAGCAATCAGCCCCAGCATTTT
TRBV29-1	TRBJ1-1	.	.	CSVRGTEAFF	TGCAGCGTTAGGGGCACTGAAGCTTTCTTT
TRBV7-2	TRBJ1-4	.	.	CASSLERGSYNEKLFF	TGTGCCAGCAGCTTAGAGAGGGGCAGCTACAATGAAAAACTGTTTTTT
TRBV4-1	TRBJ2-7	once	TRBD2	CASSPGTSGSKYF	TGCGCCAGCAGCCCCGGGACTAGCGGGAGTAAGTACTTC
TRBV7-2	TRBJ2-2	many	.	CASSFGDTANTGELFF	TGTGCCAGCAGCTTCGGAGACACCGCGAACACCGGGGAGCTGTTTTTT
TRBV20-1	TRBJ2-1	.	TRBD2	CSALGAPRGAYNEQFF	TGCAGTGCTTTAGGGGCCCCGCGGGGGGCTTACAATGAGCAGTTCTTC
TRBV5-4	TRBJ1-1	.	.	CASSIADSPEAFF	TGTGCCAGCAGCATCGCGGACAGTCCTGAAGCTTTCTTT
TRBV5-1	TRBJ2-1	.	TRBD2	CASSLPSGYDSVPYNEQFF	TGCGCCAGCAGCCTCCCTAGCGGTTACGATTCCGTGCCCTACAATGAGCAGTTCTTC
TRBV7-2	TRBJ2-1	few	.	CASSRNAGGNEQFF	TGTGCCAGCAGCAGAAACGCAGGGGGGAATGAGCAGTTCTTC
TRBV28	TRBJ1-4	.	.	CASSGAAGDNEKLFF	TGTGCCAGCAGTGGAGCCGCGGGAGATAATGAAAAACTGTTTTTT
TRBV12-3/TRBV12-4	TRBJ2-7	few	.	CASSLRLGGLSIYEQYF	TGTGCCAGCAGTTTACGGTTAGGGGGACTCTCTATCTACGAGCAGTACTTC
TRBV4-1	TRBJ2-2	.	.	CASRKDSLLGELFF	TGCGCCAGCAGAAAGGACAGCTTATTGGGGGAGCTGTTTTTT
TRBV7-2	TRBJ2-2	many	.	CASSLAPTTGELFF	TGTGCCAGCAGCTTAGCCCCGACCACCGGGGAGCTGTTTTTT
TRBV5-1	TRBJ2-1	.	TRBD2	CASSPGLAGGLEEQFF	TGCGCCAGCAGCCCGGGACTAGCGGGAGGGCTGGAAGAGCAGTTCTTC
TRBV28	TRBJ1-4	.	TRBD1	CASSLPRTGFSEKLFF	TGTGCCAGCAGTTTACCGAGGACAGGGTTTAGTGAAAAACTGTTTTTT